This T cell receptor (beta chain) originates from a study of blood T cell repertoires in COVID-19. The overall study: Material from acute and convalescent COVID-19 was sourced from the United States, Italy and Spain. T cells, B-cell-depleted T cells, or PBMCs supplied cDNA or gDNA.

Original analysis: Nucleated cell number was recorded as an estimate derived from reference gene primer amplification. Generated by immunoSEQ multiplex PCR, the TCRdb table keeps only in-frame clones and is missing some. The DNA was the basis for D and trimming; V, J and clone size are from that table. The sample consists of 80,000 to 100,000 clones, 82% of them appearing once. The V gene's germline CDR1 is SGHTA and CDR2 FQGNSA. The CDR3 has 15 amino acids. Trimming left V 5 bases short and J 8 bases short, with 18 bases between. The chain has TRBV7-2 and TRBJ2-2, with TRBD2 as a possible D gene (7 bases). Source material: peripheral blood. The TCR was taken from a man in his sixties or seventies with active or convalescent COVID-19. The DNA of the CDR3 is TGTGCCAGCAGCCCCCGGGGGGCAAGTGAAGGGGAGCTGTTTTTT. Translated: CASSPRGASEGELFF.